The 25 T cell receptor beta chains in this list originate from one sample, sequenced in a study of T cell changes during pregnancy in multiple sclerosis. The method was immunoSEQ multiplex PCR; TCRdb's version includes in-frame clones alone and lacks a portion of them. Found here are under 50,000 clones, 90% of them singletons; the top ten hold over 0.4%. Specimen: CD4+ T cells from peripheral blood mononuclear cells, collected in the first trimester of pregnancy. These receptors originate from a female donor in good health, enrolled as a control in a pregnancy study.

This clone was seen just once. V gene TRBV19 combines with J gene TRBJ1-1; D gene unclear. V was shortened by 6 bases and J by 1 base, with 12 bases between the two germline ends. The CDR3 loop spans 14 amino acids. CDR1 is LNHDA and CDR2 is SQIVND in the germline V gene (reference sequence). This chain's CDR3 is CASRMDRGNTEAFF. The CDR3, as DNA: TGTGCCAGTAGAATGGACCGGGGGAACACTGAAGCTTTCTTT. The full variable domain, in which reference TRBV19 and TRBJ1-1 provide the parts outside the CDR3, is DGGITQSPKYLFRKEGQNVTLSCEQNLNHDAMYWYRQDPGQGLRLIYYSQIVNDFQKGDIAEGYSVSREKKESFPLTVTSAQKNPTAFYLCASRMDRGNTEAFFGQGTRLTVV.

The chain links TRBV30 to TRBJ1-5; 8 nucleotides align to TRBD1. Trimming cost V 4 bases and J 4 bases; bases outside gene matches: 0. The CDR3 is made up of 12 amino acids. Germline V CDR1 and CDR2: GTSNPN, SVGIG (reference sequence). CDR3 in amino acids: CAWNRGNQPQHF. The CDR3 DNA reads TGTGCCTGGAACAGGGGGAATCAGCCCCAGCATTTT.

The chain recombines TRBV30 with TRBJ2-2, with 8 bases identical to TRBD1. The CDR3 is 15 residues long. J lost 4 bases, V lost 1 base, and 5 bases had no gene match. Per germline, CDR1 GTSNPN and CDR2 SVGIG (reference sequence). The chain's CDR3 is CAWSEGQVGTGELFF. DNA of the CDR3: TGTGCCTGGAGTGAGGGACAGGTCGGCACCGGGGAGCTGTTTTTT.

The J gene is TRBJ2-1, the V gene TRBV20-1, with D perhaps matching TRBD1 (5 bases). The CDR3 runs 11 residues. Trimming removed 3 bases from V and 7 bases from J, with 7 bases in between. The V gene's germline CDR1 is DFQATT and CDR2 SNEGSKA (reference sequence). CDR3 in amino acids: CSASGHNEQFF. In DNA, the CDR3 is TGCAGTGCTAGCGGACATAATGAGCAGTTCTTC.

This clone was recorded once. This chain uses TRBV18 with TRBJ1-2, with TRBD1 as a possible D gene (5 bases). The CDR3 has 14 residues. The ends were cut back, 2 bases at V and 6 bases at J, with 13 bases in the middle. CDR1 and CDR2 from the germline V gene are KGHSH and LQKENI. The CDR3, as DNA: TGTGCCAGCTCACCAGGCGGGGGTCAGGATGGCTACACCTTC. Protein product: CASSPGGGQDGYTF.

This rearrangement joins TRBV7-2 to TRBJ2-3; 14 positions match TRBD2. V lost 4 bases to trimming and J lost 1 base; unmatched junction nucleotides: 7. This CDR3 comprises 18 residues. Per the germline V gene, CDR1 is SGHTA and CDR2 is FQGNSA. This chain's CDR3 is CASSWGRGLAGGTDTQYF. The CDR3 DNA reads TGTGCCAGCAGCTGGGGGCGGGGACTAGCGGGGGGCACAGATACGCAGTATTTT.

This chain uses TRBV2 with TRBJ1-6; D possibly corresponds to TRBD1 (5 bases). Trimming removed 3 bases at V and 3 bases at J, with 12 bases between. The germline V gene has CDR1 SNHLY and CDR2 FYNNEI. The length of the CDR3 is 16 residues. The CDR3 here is CASSDKGRSYNSPLHF. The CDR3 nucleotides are TGTGCCAGCAGTGACAAGGGGCGAAGCTATAATTCACCCCTCCACTTT.

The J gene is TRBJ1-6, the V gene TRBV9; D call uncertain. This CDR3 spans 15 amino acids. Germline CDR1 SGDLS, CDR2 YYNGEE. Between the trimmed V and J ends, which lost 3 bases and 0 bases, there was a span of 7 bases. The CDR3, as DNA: TGTGCCAGCAGCGACCGTAGCTCCTATAATTCACCCCTCCACTTT. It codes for CASSDRSSYNSPLHF.

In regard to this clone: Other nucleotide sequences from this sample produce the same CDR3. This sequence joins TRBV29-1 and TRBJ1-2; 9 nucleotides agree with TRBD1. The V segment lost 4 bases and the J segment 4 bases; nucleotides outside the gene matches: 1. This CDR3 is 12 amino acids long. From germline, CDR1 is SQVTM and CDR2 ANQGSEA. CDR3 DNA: TGCAGCGTTGGGGACAGGGCCTATGGCTACACCTTC. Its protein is CSVGDRAYGYTF.

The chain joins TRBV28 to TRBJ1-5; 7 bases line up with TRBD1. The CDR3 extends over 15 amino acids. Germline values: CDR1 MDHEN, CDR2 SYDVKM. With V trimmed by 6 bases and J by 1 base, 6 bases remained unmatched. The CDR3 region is CASSSRQGSNQPQHF. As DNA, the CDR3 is TGTGCCAGCAGCTCGAGACAGGGAAGCAATCAGCCCCAGCATTTT.

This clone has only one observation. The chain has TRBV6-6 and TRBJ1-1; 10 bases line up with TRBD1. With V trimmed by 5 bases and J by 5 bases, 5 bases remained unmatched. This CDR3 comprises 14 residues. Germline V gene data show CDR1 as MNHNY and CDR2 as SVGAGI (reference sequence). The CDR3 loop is CASSKGQGGTEAFF. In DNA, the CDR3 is TGTGCCAGCAGTAAAGGACAGGGGGGGACTGAAGCTTTCTTT.

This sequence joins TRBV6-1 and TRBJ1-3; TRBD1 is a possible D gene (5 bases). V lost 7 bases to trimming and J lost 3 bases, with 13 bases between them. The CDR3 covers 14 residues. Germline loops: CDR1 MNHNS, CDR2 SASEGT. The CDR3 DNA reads TGTGCCAGCACCGCTCGGGGGTTTGGAAACACCATATATTTT. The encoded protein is CASTARGFGNTIYF.

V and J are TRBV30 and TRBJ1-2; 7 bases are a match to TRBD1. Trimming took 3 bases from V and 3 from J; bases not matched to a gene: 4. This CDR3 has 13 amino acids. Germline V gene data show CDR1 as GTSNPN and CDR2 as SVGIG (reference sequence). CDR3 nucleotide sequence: TGTGCCTGGAGACTCGGACAGGACTATGGCTACACCTTC. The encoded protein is CAWRLGQDYGYTF.

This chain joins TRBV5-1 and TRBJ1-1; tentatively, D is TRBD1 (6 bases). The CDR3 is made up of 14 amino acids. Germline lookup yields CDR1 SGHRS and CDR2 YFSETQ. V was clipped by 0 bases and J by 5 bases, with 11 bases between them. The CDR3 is CASSLGGGETEAFF. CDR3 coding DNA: TGCGCCAGCAGCTTGGGGGGGGGCGAGACTGAAGCTTTCTTT.

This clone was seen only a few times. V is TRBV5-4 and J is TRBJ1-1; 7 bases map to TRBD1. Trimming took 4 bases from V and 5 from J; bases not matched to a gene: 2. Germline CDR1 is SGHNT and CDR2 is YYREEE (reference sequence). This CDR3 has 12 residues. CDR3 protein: CASSMDRTEAFF. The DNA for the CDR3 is TGTGCCAGCAGCATGGACAGGACTGAAGCTTTCTTT.

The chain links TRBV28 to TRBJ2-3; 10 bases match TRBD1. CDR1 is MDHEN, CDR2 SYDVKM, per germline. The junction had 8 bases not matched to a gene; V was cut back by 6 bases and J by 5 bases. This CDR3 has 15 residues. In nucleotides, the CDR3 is TGTGCCAGCAGCCGAGCCGGGACAGGGGAAGATACGCAGTATTTT. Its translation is CASSRAGTGEDTQYF.

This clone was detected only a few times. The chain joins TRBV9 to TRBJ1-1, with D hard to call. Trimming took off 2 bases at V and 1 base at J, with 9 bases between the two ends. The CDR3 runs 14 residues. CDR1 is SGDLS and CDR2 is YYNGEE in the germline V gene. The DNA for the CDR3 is TGTGCCAGCAGCGTGGGGAGGAGGAACACTGAAGCTTTCTTT. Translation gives CASSVGRRNTEAFF.

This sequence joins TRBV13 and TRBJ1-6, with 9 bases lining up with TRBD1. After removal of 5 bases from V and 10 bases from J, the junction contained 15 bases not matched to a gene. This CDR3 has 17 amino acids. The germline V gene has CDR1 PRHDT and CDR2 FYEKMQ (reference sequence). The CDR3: CASSLGAGQGRGSPLHF. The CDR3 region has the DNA TGTGCCAGCAGCCTCGGAGCCGGACAGGGGCGCGGATCACCCCTCCACTTT.

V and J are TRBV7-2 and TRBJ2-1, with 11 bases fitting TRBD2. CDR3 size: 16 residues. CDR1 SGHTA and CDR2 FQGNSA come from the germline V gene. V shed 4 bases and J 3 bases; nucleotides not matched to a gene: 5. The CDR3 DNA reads TGTGCCAGCAGCTCCCTAGCGGGGGGCCTCTACAATGAGCAGTTCTTC. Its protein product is CASSSLAGGLYNEQFF.

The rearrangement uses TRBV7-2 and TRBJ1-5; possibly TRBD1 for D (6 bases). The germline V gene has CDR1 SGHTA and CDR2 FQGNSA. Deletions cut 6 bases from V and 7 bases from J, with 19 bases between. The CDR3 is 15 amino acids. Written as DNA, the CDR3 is TGTGCCAGCAGTTCCCGAACAGGGCCAGGACAGCCCCAGCATTTT. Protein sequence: CASSSRTGPGQPQHF.

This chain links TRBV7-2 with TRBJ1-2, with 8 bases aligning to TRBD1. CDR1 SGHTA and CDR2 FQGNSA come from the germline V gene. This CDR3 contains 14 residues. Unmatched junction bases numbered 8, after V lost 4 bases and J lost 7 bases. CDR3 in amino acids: CASSSRQGRPGYTF. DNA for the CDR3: TGTGCCAGCAGCTCACGACAGGGGCGCCCTGGCTACACCTTC.

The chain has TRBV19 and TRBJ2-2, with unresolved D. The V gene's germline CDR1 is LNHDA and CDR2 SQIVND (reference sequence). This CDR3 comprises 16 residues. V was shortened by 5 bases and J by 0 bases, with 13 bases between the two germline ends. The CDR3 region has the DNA TGTGCCAGTAGTTTTGCAGGAACATCGAACACCGGGGAGCTGTTTTTT. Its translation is CASSFAGTSNTGELFF. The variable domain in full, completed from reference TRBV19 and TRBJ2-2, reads DGGITQSPKYLFRKEGQNVTLSCEQNLNHDAMYWYRQDPGQGLRLIYYSQIVNDFQKGDIAEGYSVSREKKESFPLTVTSAQKNPTAFYLCASSFAGTSNTGELFFGEGSRLTVL.

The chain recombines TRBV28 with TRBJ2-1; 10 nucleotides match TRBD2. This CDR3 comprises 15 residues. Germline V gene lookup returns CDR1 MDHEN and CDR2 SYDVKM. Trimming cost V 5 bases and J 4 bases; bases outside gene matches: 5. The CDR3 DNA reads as TGTGCCAGCAGTCGAGCGGGGGGGACTTACAATGAGCAGTTCTTC. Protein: CASSRAGGTYNEQFF.

The chain's CDR3 is CASSLGQDEQFF. The CDR3 DNA is TGCGCCAGCAGCTTGGGTCAGGATGAGCAGTTCTTC. This chain connects TRBV5-1 to TRBJ2-1; D not certain. The germline V gene encodes CDR1 SGHRS and CDR2 YFSETQ. With 0 bases removed from V and 8 bases from J, the gap between germline ends came to 6 bases. The CDR3 is 12 amino acids.

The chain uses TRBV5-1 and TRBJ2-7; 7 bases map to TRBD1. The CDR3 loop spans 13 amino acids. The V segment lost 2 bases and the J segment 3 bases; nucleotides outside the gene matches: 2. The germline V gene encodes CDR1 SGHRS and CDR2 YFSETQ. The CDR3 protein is CASSFRTGYEQYF. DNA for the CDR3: TGCGCCAGCAGCTTTCGGACAGGCTACGAGCAGTACTTC.